A selection of T cell receptor beta chains follows, all from one sample in a study of T cell responses to AZD1222 COVID-19 vaccine. TCRdb's copy holds only in-frame clones and misses some; the assay was immunoSEQ multiplex PCR. This sample has over 100,000 clones; 90% occur once, and the top ten carry 1.6%. The sample was peripheral blood, taken on day 0 of AZD1222 vaccination. Receptor source: an adult in good health. Each CDR3 is given with its conserved first and last residue. Each record gives: J gene, V gene, clone size, CDR3 protein. The size entry is marked missing in some rows and otherwise reads once, few, many or a size class.

j_gene: TRBJ1-5; v_gene: TRBV2; abundance: .; CDR3aa: CASSEPRRKSSYSNQPQHF
j_gene: TRBJ1-6; v_gene: TRBV3-1/TRBV3-2; abundance: .; CDR3aa: CASSHHNSPLHF
j_gene: TRBJ2-1; v_gene: TRBV4-3; abundance: .; CDR3aa: CASSQDGTEYNEQFF
j_gene: TRBJ1-4; v_gene: TRBV5-6; abundance: .; CDR3aa: CASSWGTATNEKLFF
j_gene: TRBJ1-5; v_gene: TRBV28; abundance: .; CDR3aa: CASSSDPRGPQHF
j_gene: TRBJ1-4; v_gene: TRBV30; abundance: .; CDR3aa: CAWRPGYATNEKLFF
j_gene: TRBJ2-7; v_gene: TRBV18; abundance: .; CDR3aa: CASSPTSRDRTGRYEQYF
j_gene: TRBJ1-1; v_gene: TRBV6-2/TRBV6-3; abundance: .; CDR3aa: CASSQNQGMTEAFF
j_gene: TRBJ2-3; v_gene: TRBV5-4; abundance: .; CDR3aa: CASSSYLQGRTDTQYF
j_gene: TRBJ1-4; v_gene: TRBV7-2; abundance: .; CDR3aa: CASSSTGGTNEKLFF
j_gene: TRBJ2-1; v_gene: TRBV7-2; abundance: few; CDR3aa: CASSSSGRAGNEQFF